This TCR beta chain derives from a study of response to subunit inactivated influenza vaccine. Study-wide points: The authors suggested that every seasonal influenza vaccination recruits few new T cells.

Germline V CDR1 and CDR2: SGHDT, YYEEEE. Trimming left V 2 bases short and J 4 bases short, with 16 bases between. The length of the CDR3 is 16 residues. A single record per CDR3 protein comes from TCRdb applying MiXCR to the RT-PCR reads. The top ten hold around 6.5% of the sample, which has roughly 700,000 distinct CDR3 sequences, approximately 13% seen once. This clonotype was seen a handful of times. Its antigen is not known. The TCR was taken from a man between 45 and 60 years old who received an inactivated influenza vaccine. The genes are TRBV5-6 and TRBJ2-1; TRBD1 is a possible D gene (6 bases). The input for sequencing was PBMCs from blood, taken approximately 15 days before vaccination. CDR3 DNA sequence: TGTGCCAGCAGCTTAGACACCCTAAGGGGGTACAATGAGCAGTTCTTC. Translated, it gives CASSLDTLRGYNEQFF.